This TCR beta chain was retrieved from a study of shared clonotypes between healthy human individuals. Study-wide context: Contributing individuals were a couple of females and a few males aged 18 to 49. Plates per donor: three CD4 naive, three CD4 memory, two CD8 naive, one CD8 memory.

The study drew all its donors from Caucasian adults living in Nashville, Tennessee. Germline loops: CDR1 SGHAT, CDR2 FQDESV (reference sequence). V trimming: 6 bases; J trimming: 0 bases; junction bases outside the gene matches: 13. The CDR3 covers 19 residues. Researchers divided each subset's genomic DNA evenly across several immunoSEQ plates. The table came from immunoSEQ multiplex PCR; TCRdb's copy has only in-frame clones and leaves some out. Among 850,000 to 1,100,000 clones listed, about 80% were seen once. The TCR was taken from a man younger than 30 in good health. Some clones in this sample may be carry-over from other donors' samples. The chain combines TRBV11-1 with TRBJ2-1; 11 bases map to TRBD2. Material for sequencing was memory CD4+ T cells from PBMCs. Subset denoted: CD45RA-negative fraction. CDR3 protein: CASRGIRTSGLHSYNEQFF. The CDR3 DNA sequence: TGTGCCAGCAGAGGGATCCGGACTAGCGGGCTTCACTCCTACAATGAGCAGTTCTTC.